This TCR beta chain was retrieved from a study of vaccination and CD4 T cells after COVID-19. Overall study context: The post-COVID samples were taken a median approximately 100 days after diagnosis, anywhere from 35 to 161. Study observations and caveats: Among convalescent patients, a median 86.3% of reactive clones emerged only after vaccination.

Concerning this clonotype itself: Its antigen is undetermined.

Sample treatment: roughly 10-day PBMC culture with coronavirus spike peptide pools or control peptides (ViraFEST assay). The CDR3 totals 14 residues. Germline CDR1 is SGDLS and CDR2 is YYNGEE. The V and J ends lost 0 bases and 1 base respectively, with 5 bases between them. An Oncomine TCR Beta short-read assay was used to sequence the DNA from cultured CD4+ T cells. Genomic DNA was drawn out of CD4+ T cells grown in culture. TCRdb processed the PCR reads anew with MiXCR; each CDR3 protein has one entry. The data hold about 14,000 distinct CDR3 sequences, with about two fifths observed a single time. The source was CD4+ T cells from blood, cultured in vitro, collected after SARS-CoV-2 vaccination. The rearrangement joins TRBV9 to TRBJ1-5; the D is unclear. This TCR was sampled from a human donor who had recovered from COVID-19. This chain's CDR3 is CASSVGTSNQPQHF. DNA for the CDR3: TGTGCCAGCAGCGTAGGCACCAGCAATCAGCCCCAGCATTTT.